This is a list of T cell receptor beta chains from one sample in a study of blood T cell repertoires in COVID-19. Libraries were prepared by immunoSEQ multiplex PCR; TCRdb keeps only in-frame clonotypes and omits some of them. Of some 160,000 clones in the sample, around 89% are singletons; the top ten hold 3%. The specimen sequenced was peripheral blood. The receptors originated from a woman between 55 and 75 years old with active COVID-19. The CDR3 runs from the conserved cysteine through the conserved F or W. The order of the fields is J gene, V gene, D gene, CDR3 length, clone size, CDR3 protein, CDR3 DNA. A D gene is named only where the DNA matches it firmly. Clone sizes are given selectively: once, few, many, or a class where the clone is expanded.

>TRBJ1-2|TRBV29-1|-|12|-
CSVDSVNYGYTF
TGCAGCGTTGACAGTGTAAACTATGGCTACACCTTC
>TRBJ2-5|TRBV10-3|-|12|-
CATREVQETQYF
TGTGCCACACGGGAAGTTCAAGAGACCCAGTACTTC
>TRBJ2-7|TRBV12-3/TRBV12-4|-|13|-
CASSLAGVSEQYF
TGTGCCAGCAGTTTAGCGGGAGTGAGCGAGCAGTACTTC
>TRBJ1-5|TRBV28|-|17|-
CASLPRQILYSNQPQHF
TGTGCCAGCCTTCCTCGACAGATACTATATAGCAATCAGCCCCAGCATTTT
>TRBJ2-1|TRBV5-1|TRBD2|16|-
CASSLGGGRAVDEQFF
TGCGCCAGCAGCTTGGGAGGCGGGAGGGCGGTCGATGAGCAGTTCTTC
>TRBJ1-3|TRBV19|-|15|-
CASSTEGFSGNTIYF
TGTGCCAGTAGTACGGAGGGCTTCTCTGGAAACACCATATATTTT
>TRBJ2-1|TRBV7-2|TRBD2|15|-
CASSPLAGGPNEQFF
TGTGCCAGCAGTCCTCTAGCGGGAGGGCCCAATGAGCAGTTCTTC
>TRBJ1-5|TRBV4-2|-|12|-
CASGNDNQPQHF
TGTGCTAGTGGTAATGACAATCAGCCCCAGCATTTT
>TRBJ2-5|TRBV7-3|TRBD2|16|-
CASSLGLAGGAETQYF
TGTGCCAGCAGCCTCGGACTAGCGGGAGGTGCAGAGACCCAGTACTTC
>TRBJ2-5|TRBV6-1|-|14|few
CASSETGVGETQYF
TGTGCCAGCAGTGAAACCGGGGTGGGAGAGACCCAGTACTTC
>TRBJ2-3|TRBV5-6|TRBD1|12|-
CASSQGGYTQYF
TGTGCCAGCAGCCAAGGGGGCTATACGCAGTATTTT
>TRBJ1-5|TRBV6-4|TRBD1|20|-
CASSPSRPDRGRGPNGPQHF
TGTGCCAGCAGTCCCTCCCGCCCGGACAGGGGGCGGGGTCCTAATGGTCCCCAGCATTTT
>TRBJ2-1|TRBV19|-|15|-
CASSSGGTFYNEQFF
TGTGCCAGTAGTAGTGGCGGGACGTTCTACAATGAGCAGTTCTTC
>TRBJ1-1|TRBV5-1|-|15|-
CASSPGGVMNTEAFF
TGCGCCAGCAGCCCGGGCGGGGTAATGAACACTGAAGCTTTCTTT
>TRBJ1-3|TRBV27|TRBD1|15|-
CASSPRTGDGNTIYF
TGTGCCAGCAGTCCCCGGACAGGGGATGGAAACACCATATATTTT
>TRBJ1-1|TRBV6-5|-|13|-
CASALRGVTEAFF
TGTGCCAGCGCTTTACGGGGGGTTACTGAAGCTTTCTTT
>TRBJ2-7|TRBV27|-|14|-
CASSLRQGSHEQYF
TGTGCCAGCAGTTTGAGGCAGGGGAGCCACGAGCAGTACTTC
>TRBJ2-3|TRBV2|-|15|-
CAIRVQGPRGDTQYF
TGTGCCATCCGTGTACAGGGCCCTAGAGGAGATACGCAGTATTTT
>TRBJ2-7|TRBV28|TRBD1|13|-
CASSLGTGEEQYF
TGTGCCAGCAGTTTGGGGACAGGGGAGGAGCAGTACTTC
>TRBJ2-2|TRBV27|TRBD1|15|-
CASTKTGRGAGELFF
TGTGCCAGCACCAAGACAGGGAGAGGGGCCGGGGAGCTGTTTTTT
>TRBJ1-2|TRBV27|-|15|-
CASSSTRGANYGYTF
TGTGCCAGCAGTTCCACGCGGGGGGCTAACTATGGCTACACCTTC
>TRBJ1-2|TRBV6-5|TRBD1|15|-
CASSYLGQGNYGYTF
TGTGCCAGCAGTTATCTAGGACAGGGGAACTATGGCTACACCTTC
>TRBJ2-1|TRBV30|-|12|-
CAWSVSRNEQFF
TGTGCCTGGAGTGTATCGCGGAATGAGCAGTTCTTC
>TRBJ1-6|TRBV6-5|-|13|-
CASRDFYNSPLHF
TGTGCCAGCAGAGACTTTTATAATTCACCCCTCCACTTT
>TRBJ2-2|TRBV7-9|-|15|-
CASSRVSAGTGELFF
TGTGCCAGCAGCCGCGTGTCAGCAGGCACCGGGGAGCTGTTTTTT
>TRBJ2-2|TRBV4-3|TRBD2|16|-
CASSQTSGVNTGELFF
TGCGCCAGCAGCCAAACTAGCGGGGTGAACACCGGGGAGCTGTTTTTT
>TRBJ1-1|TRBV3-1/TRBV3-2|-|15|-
CASSQATGEGTEAFF
TGTGCCAGCAGCCAAGCAACCGGGGAAGGGACTGAAGCTTTCTTT
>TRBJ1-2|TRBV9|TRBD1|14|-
CASSVAGTVFGYTF
TGTGCCAGCAGCGTTGCCGGGACAGTTTTTGGCTACACCTTC
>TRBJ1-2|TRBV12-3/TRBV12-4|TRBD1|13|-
CASSPGQGVGYTF
TGTGCCAGCAGTCCGGGACAGGGGGTAGGCTACACCTTC
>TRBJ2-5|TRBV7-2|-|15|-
CASSSRQVGRETQYF
TGTGCCAGCAGCTCTCGACAGGTTGGGCGAGAGACCCAGTACTTC
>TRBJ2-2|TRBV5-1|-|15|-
CASSSTQGNTGELFF
TGCGCCAGCAGCTCGACACAGGGGAACACCGGGGAGCTGTTTTTT
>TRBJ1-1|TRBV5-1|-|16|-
CASSLGSRVMNTEAFF
TGCGCCAGCAGCTTGGGTTCGAGGGTCATGAACACTGAAGCTTTCTTT
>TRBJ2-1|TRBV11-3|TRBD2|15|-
CASSPGLADRNEQFF
TGTGCCAGCAGCCCCGGACTAGCGGATCGTAATGAGCAGTTCTTC
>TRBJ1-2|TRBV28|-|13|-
CASSLVQGLRYTF
TGTGCCAGCAGTTTAGTCCAGGGTCTTCGCTACACCTTC
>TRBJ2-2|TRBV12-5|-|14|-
CASGRQNPTGELFF
TGTGCTAGTGGTCGACAGAACCCCACCGGGGAGCTGTTTTTT
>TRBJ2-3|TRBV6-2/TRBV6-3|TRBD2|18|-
CASSYIQTSGREADTQYF
TGTGCCAGCAGTTACATACAGACTAGCGGGAGGGAGGCAGATACGCAGTATTTT
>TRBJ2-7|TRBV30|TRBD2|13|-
CACQTSGHYEQYF
TGTGCCTGTCAAACTAGCGGACACTACGAGCAGTACTTC
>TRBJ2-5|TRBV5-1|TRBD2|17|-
CASSPSPGLAGLGTQYF
TGCGCCAGCAGCCCATCTCCGGGACTAGCGGGATTGGGGACCCAGTACTTC
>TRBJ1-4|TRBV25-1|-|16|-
CASSDRTGLTNEKLFF
TGTGCCAGCAGTGACCGCACAGGGTTAACTAATGAAAAACTGTTTTTT
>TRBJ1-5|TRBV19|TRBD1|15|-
CASRGRTGGVQPQHF
TGTGCCAGTAGGGGCCGGACAGGGGGGGTCCAGCCCCAGCATTTT
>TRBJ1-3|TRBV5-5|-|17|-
CASSLLSAAGTGNTIYF
TGTGCCAGCAGCTTGCTCTCTGCGGCGGGTACTGGAAACACCATATATTTT
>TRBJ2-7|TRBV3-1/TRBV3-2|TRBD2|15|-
CASSQGGTSVYEQYF
TGTGCCAGCAGCCAGGGGGGGACTAGCGTCTACGAGCAGTACTTC